The 23 T cell receptor beta chains reported below all come from one sample, sequenced in a study of T cells in Graves' hyperthyroidism and ophthalmopathy. RNA transcripts provided the source from which TCR beta CDR3 regions were amplified. The study used the HTBI primer set for a first-round RT-PCR of the TCR CDR3. TCRdb reprocessed the multiplex PCR reads with MiXCR, giving one entry per CDR3 protein. The table includes about 560,000 distinct CDR3 sequences, 16% detected once. The sample consisted of blood. These receptors were collected from a woman in her late teens or twenties with Graves' hyperthyroidism.

The chain links TRBV11-2 to TRBJ2-3; D is possibly TRBD1 (5 bases). V gave up 5 bases and J gave up 2 bases, with 17 bases separating them. The germline CDR1 and CDR2 sequences are SGHAT and FQNNGV. The CDR3 spans 16 residues. The CDR3 loop reads CASSPPVDSATDTQYF. The CDR3 bases are TGTGCCAGCAGCCCGCCGGTTGACAGCGCCACAGATACGCAGTATTTT.

There are a few counts of this clonotype. The chain carries TRBV13 and TRBJ1-1; D remains unclear. V was cut by 5 bases and J by 1 base, with 8 bases left in between. The CDR3 consists of 13 residues. Germline V gene sequence: CDR1 PRHDT, CDR2 FYEKMQ (reference sequence). The CDR3 protein is CASSPPQNTEAFF. The CDR3, as DNA: TGTGCCAGCAGCCCCCCACAGAACACTGAAGCTTTCTTT. The whole variable domain, filled in from reference TRBV13 and TRBJ1-1, reads AAGVIQSPRHLIKEKRETATLKCYPIPRHDTVYWYQQGPGQDPQFLISFYEKMQSDKGSIPDRFSAQQFSDYHSELNMSSLELGDSALYFCASSPPQNTEAFFGQGTRLTVV.

In this sample, this clonotype turned up many times. This chain links TRBV12-3 or TRBV12-4 with TRBJ1-5, with 7 bases identical to TRBD1. The J segment lost 7 bases and the V segment lost 4 bases, leaving 10 bases of the junction unmatched. The CDR3 is 15 amino acids. The CDR3 reads CASSSGQVSGQPQHF. Here the CDR3 DNA reads TGTGCCAGCAGTTCAGGACAGGTCTCCGGGCAGCCCCAGCATTTT.

Turning to this clonotype: A much larger clone differs from this one at a single base, so this may be a read error. This chain joins TRBV18 and TRBJ2-2; perhaps TRBD2 as D (5 bases). The germline CDR1 and CDR2 sequences are KGHSH and LQKENI. The CDR3 contains 15 residues. CDR3 coding DNA: TGTGCCAGCTCACCATCCCAGGAGAACACCGGGGAGCGGTTTTTT. Translation: CASSPSQENTGERFF.

The chain joins TRBV24-1 to TRBJ2-6, with D perhaps matching TRBD2 (6 bases). Germline V gene data show CDR1 as KGHDR and CDR2 as SFDVKD. Trimming left V 5 bases short and J 1 base short, with 11 bases between. The CDR3 is 16 residues long. CDR3 DNA: TGTGCCACCAGTGCCCTCGGGGGATCTGGGGCCAACGTCCTGACTTTC. Protein product: CATSALGGSGANVLTF.

This clonotype was found a few times. The chain couples TRBV25-1 to TRBJ2-1; maybe TRBD2 (5 bases). The V end lost 1 base, the J end lost 6 bases, and 7 bases lay between the germline ends. The CDR3 length is 13 residues. The germline gives CDR1 MGHDK, CDR2 SYGVNS. CDR3 coding DNA: TGTGCCAGCAGTGAATCTGGAGGCAATGAGCAGTTCTTC. Amino acid sequence: CASSESGGNEQFF. Full variable domain (remainder filled in from reference TRBV25-1 and TRBJ2-1): EADIYQTPRYLVIGTGKKITLECSQTMGHDKMYWYQQDPGMELHLIHYSYGVNSTEKGDLSSESTVSRIRTEHFPLTLESARPSHTSQYLCASSESGGNEQFFGPGTRLTVL.

This clonotype was recorded many times. The chain recombines TRBV28 with TRBJ1-6; D may be TRBD1 (5 bases). The CDR3 is 13 amino acids. From germline, CDR1 is MDHEN and CDR2 SYDVKM. The germline V and J ends were trimmed by 8 bases and 10 bases, with 15 bases remaining between them. The DNA of the CDR3 is TGTGCCAGCTTATCGACAGTTCGATCACCCCTCCACTTT. Protein: CASLSTVRSPLHF.

This clonotype was counted only a few times. This chain links TRBV19 with TRBJ2-1; either TRBD1 or TRBD2 may fit D (5 bases each). The CDR3 length is 16 residues. Trimming left V 4 bases short and J 4 bases short, with 17 bases between. CDR1 and CDR2 (germline): LNHDA, SQIVND (reference sequence). The CDR3 loop is CASSNSGLISYNEQFF. The CDR3 DNA sequence: TGTGCCAGTAGTAACTCGGGGCTGATTTCGTACAATGAGCAGTTCTTC.

CDR3 in amino acids: CASSTPWDRGSEQYF. The DNA for the CDR3 is TGTGCCAGTAGTACACCCTGGGACAGGGGAAGCGAGCAGTACTTC. The rearrangement joins TRBV19 to TRBJ2-7; 10 nucleotides match TRBD1. V lost 4 bases, J lost 6 bases, and 9 bases stayed unmatched. Germline CDR1 is LNHDA and CDR2 is SQIVND (reference sequence). The CDR3 runs to 15 residues.

This clonotype was recorded many times. The V call is TRBV10-3, the J call TRBJ2-3; the match to TRBD2 covers 9 bases. Germline values: CDR1 ENHRY, CDR2 SYGVKD. The V segment lost 0 bases and the J segment 6 bases; nucleotides outside the gene matches: 4. The CDR3 runs 15 residues. The CDR3 bases are TGTGCCATCAGTGAGTCGTCGCGGGGGGGCGATACGCAGTATTTT. Its translation: CAISESSRGGDTQYF.

This chain connects TRBV7-2 to TRBJ2-7; 12 bases line up with TRBD2. Germline CDR1 is SGHTA and CDR2 is FQGNSA. The trim removed 6 bases at V and 5 bases at J, leaving 8 bases unmatched. The CDR3 loop spans 15 amino acids. This chain's CDR3 is CASRRLAGVYNEQYF. In DNA, the CDR3 is TGTGCCAGCAGACGACTAGCGGGAGTATATAACGAGCAGTACTTC. The full variable domain, in which reference TRBV7-2 and TRBJ2-7 provide the parts outside the CDR3, is GAGVSQSPSNKVTEKGKDVELRCDPISGHTALYWYRQSLGQGLEFLIYFQGNSAPDKSGLPSDRFSAERTGGSVSTLTIQRTQQEDSAVYLCASRRLAGVYNEQYFGPGTRLTVT.

The sample holds many counts of this clonotype. J is TRBJ2-1 and V is TRBV7-2; TRBD2 agrees at 13 bases. CDR3 length equals 17 residues. The V gene end was trimmed by 1 base and the J gene end by 7 bases; junction bases not matched to a gene: 7. Germline V gene data show CDR1 as SGHTA and CDR2 as FQGNSA. The CDR3 nucleotides read TGTGCCAGCAGCTTAGTTGGTAGACTAGCGGGGGGTAATGAGCAGTTCTTC. Translated: CASSLVGRLAGGNEQFF.

The chain couples TRBV4-1 to TRBJ2-1, with 7 bases lining up with TRBD1. The length of the CDR3 is 17 residues. CDR1 MGHRA and CDR2 YSYEKL come from the germline V gene. The V gene end was trimmed by 0 bases and the J gene end by 8 bases; junction bases not matched to a gene: 13. DNA for the CDR3: TGCGCCAGCAGCCAAGATGATTGGACAGGTGGTGGCGATGAGCAGTTCTTC. Amino acid sequence: CASSQDDWTGGGDEQFF.

This clonotype appeared a few times. This chain connects TRBV5-6 to TRBJ2-3; the match to TRBD2 covers 8 bases. J gave up 6 bases and V 0 bases, and 9 bases lay outside the gene matches. This CDR3 region has 16 residues. Germline V gene data show CDR1 as SGHDT and CDR2 as YYEEEE. The chain's CDR3 is CASSLGGRLALDTQYF. As DNA, the CDR3 is TGTGCCAGCAGCTTGGGGGGGAGACTAGCGCTGGATACGCAGTATTTT.

In this sample, this clonotype turned up a few times. The chain employs TRBV20-1 and TRBJ2-1; TRBD2 matches 9 bases. Germline CDR1 reads DFQATT; CDR2 reads SNEGSKA (reference sequence). The CDR3 is 16 amino acids. Trimming removed 2 bases from V and 4 bases from J; junction bases left unmatched: 9. The CDR3 here is CSARHYGGLAYNEQFF. The CDR3 DNA reads TGCAGTGCTAGACACTACGGGGGACTAGCTTACAATGAGCAGTTCTTC.

The table lists this clonotype with a few counts. The chain carries TRBV2 and TRBJ2-7, with D perhaps TRBD1 (5 bases). The CDR3 runs to 14 residues. CDR1 is SNHLY and CDR2 is FYNNEI in the germline V gene. The V and J ends lost 4 bases and 2 bases respectively, with 12 bases between them. CDR3 nucleotide sequence: TGTGCCAGCAGTGCCGTCAGGGTCGCCTACGAGCAGTACTTC. It encodes CASSAVRVAYEQYF.

This clonotype was recorded a few times. This rearrangement joins TRBV6-1 to TRBJ2-2; TRBD1 aligns across 8 bases. CDR1 MNHNS and CDR2 SASEGT come from the germline V gene. The CDR3 is 15 residues long. After removal of 6 bases from V and 5 bases from J, the junction contained 8 bases not matched to a gene. In DNA form, the CDR3 reads TGTGCCAGCAGACAACAGGGGGTCGGTACCGGGGAGCTGTTTTTT. Translation gives CASRQQGVGTGELFF.

In this sample, this clonotype turned up many times. V usage is TRBV11-2 and J usage is TRBJ1-3; D not certain. The CDR3 consists of 13 residues. In germline, CDR1 is SGHAT, CDR2 FQNNGV. The CDR3 sequence: CAVWSETGNTIYF. The CDR3 DNA follows: TGTGCGGTTTGGTCGGAAACTGGAAACACCATATATTTT.

A few counts support this clonotype. V usage is TRBV7-3 and J usage is TRBJ2-7, with 9 bases aligning to TRBD2. This CDR3 is built from 15 residues. Germline V gives CDR1 SGHTA, CDR2 FQGTGA. V trimming: 0 bases; J trimming: 3 bases; junction bases outside the gene matches: 3. CDR3 loop: CASSLTPAGGYEQYF. DNA of the CDR3: TGTGCCAGCAGCTTAACCCCAGCGGGGGGCTACGAGCAGTACTTC.

To note about this clonotype: A much larger clone lies one base from this, so it may be a read error. This rearrangement joins TRBV7-9 to TRBJ1-1; D call uncertain. The CDR3 contains 15 residues. Germline-derived CDR1 and CDR2 are SEHNR and FQNEAQ (reference sequence). In nucleotides, the CDR3 is TGTGTCAGCAGCCCCCGGGTCCCCGAGAACACTGAAGCTTTCTTT. It translates to CVSSPRVPENTEAFF.

The genes are TRBV7-2 and TRBJ2-5; no clear D gene. Trimming removed 5 bases at V and 6 bases at J, with 16 bases between. The length of the CDR3 is 14 residues. CDR1 is SGHTA, CDR2 FQGNSA, per germline. This CDR3 reads CASSQDIGIKTQYF. The CDR3 coding sequence is TGTGCCAGCAGCCAGGATATTGGAATAAAGACCCAGTACTTC.

This clonotype was recorded many times. The chain combines TRBV28 with TRBJ1-5, with D unresolved. With 5 bases removed from V and 7 bases from J, the gap between germline ends came to 12 bases. This CDR3 has 13 residues. Germline V CDR1 and CDR2: MDHEN, SYDVKM. The DNA for the CDR3 is TGTGCCAGCAGTCTCCTACACGGACAGCCCCAGCATTTT. It is translated as CASSLLHGQPQHF. Filled out from reference TRBV28 and TRBJ1-5, the complete variable domain reads DVKVTQSSRYLVKRTGEKVFLECVQDMDHENMFWYRQDPGLGLRLIYFSYDVKMKEKGDIPEGYSVSREKKERFSLILESASTNQTSMYLCASSLLHGQPQHFGDGTRLSIL.

This clonotype was picked up many times. In DNA, the CDR3 is TGTGCCACCAGAGTCAATATAGCTGAGGTCTACAATGAGCAGTTCTTC. This encodes CATRVNIAEVYNEQFF. The chain has TRBV15 and TRBJ2-1; D is undetermined. V was clipped by 6 bases and J by 3 bases, with 18 bases between them. From germline, CDR1 is LNHNV and CDR2 YYDKDF (reference sequence). The CDR3 loop spans 16 amino acids.